The clone carrying this TCR beta chain appeared once. Its antigen is unknown. The V gene lost 6 bases and the J gene lost 8 bases, with 20 bases spanning the gap. This CDR3 comprises 15 residues. CDR1 is SGHDN and CDR2 is FVKESK in the germline V gene. These data belong to a study of T cell responses to AZD1222 COVID-19 vaccine. Study-level information: Second-dose intervals of approximately 4 or approximately 12 weeks were pooled. Points from the study as a whole: Regions 160-218 and 743-854 dominated among vaccine-associated CD4 TCRs spanning spike. When two AZD1222 doses had been given, Spike-specific TCR breadth and depth rose.

Generated by immunoSEQ multiplex PCR, the TCRdb table keeps only in-frame clones and is missing some. The sample shows 150,000 to 200,000 clones, about 91% of them seen only once. Sequencing used peripheral blood, obtained on day 0 of AZD1222 vaccination. The rearrangement joins TRBV14 to TRBJ1-3, with D possibly being TRBD1 (6 bases). The sequence was obtained from an adult in good health. The CDR3 loop reads CASRVTGRGRDTIYF. The CDR3 DNA reads as TGTGCCAGCAGGGTAACCGGCAGGGGTCGGGACACCATATATTTT.